Presented here are 19 T cell receptor beta chains from one specimen sequenced in a study of blood T cell repertoires in COVID-19. Measured with immunoSEQ multiplex PCR; TCRdb has only the in-frame clones, and not every one. The sample shows roughly 84,000 clones, 60% to 80% of them seen only once. The sample comprised peripheral blood. The receptors come from a woman in her 50s with acute or convalescent COVID-19.

As concerns this clone: The same CDR3 can be traced to other DNA sequences in this sample. V gene TRBV28 combines with J gene TRBJ1-2; D is uncertain. The CDR3 runs to 13 residues. Between the trimmed V and J ends, which lost 2 bases and 0 bases, there was a span of 4 bases. CDR1 and CDR2 from the germline V gene are MDHEN and SYDVKM. The chain's CDR3 is CASSLPANYGYTF. The CDR3 nucleotides read TGTGCCAGCAGTTTACCAGCTAACTATGGCTACACCTTC.

V is TRBV7-6 and J is TRBJ1-1, with TRBD1 matching 8 bases. This CDR3 has 14 amino acids. The germline V gene has CDR1 SGHVS and CDR2 FNYEAQ. Trimming at V came to 5 bases and at J to 3 bases, leaving 5 bases not matched to a gene. The CDR3 loop is CASSPQGAYTEAFF. The CDR3 nucleotides read TGTGCCAGCAGCCCTCAGGGGGCTTACACTGAAGCTTTCTTT.

J is TRBJ1-3 and V is TRBV9, with a possible D match to TRBD1 (5 bases). This CDR3 region has 16 residues. CDR1 SGDLS and CDR2 YYNGEE come from the germline V gene. V was pared by 0 bases and J by 2 bases, with 12 bases between. In DNA form, the CDR3 reads TGTGCCAGCAGCGTAGGAACCGGGGGAACTGGAAACACCATATATTTT. This gives the protein CASSVGTGGTGNTIYF.

The V and J genes are TRBV19 and TRBJ1-3; no firm D call. Germline CDR1 is LNHDA and CDR2 is SQIVND (reference sequence). The V gene lost 8 bases and the J gene lost 0 bases, with 17 bases spanning the gap. The CDR3 consists of 16 residues. Here the CDR3 reads CASRLTGLFSGNTIYF. CDR3 sequence (DNA): TGTGCCAGTCGTCTTACTGGACTATTCTCTGGAAACACCATATATTTT.

A few counts support this clone. V and J are TRBV19 and TRBJ2-1; the match to TRBD1 covers 7 bases. The V segment lost 5 bases and the J segment 10 bases; nucleotides outside the gene matches: 11. This CDR3 contains 14 residues. The V gene's germline CDR1 is LNHDA and CDR2 SQIVND (reference sequence). CDR3 loop: CASSLWTGSIEQFF. The CDR3 DNA reads as TGTGCCAGTAGTCTATGGACAGGATCGATAGAGCAGTTCTTC. Variable domain in full (rest from reference TRBV19 and TRBJ2-1): DGGITQSPKYLFRKEGQNVTLSCEQNLNHDAMYWYRQDPGQGLRLIYYSQIVNDFQKGDIAEGYSVSREKKESFPLTVTSAQKNPTAFYLCASSLWTGSIEQFFGPGTRLTVL.

The CDR3 here is CASSPSRDEQYF. CDR3 nucleotide sequence: TGTGCCAGCTCACCATCCAGGGACGAGCAGTACTTC. This sequence joins TRBV18 and TRBJ2-7; possible D gene TRBD1, 5 bases. The germline V gene has CDR1 KGHSH and CDR2 LQKENI. The CDR3 sequence is 12 residues long. The V and J ends lost 2 bases and 5 bases respectively, with 7 bases between them.

Turning to this clone: At the DNA level, this CDR3 is encoded by other sequences in the same sample as well. The chain carries TRBV28 and TRBJ1-2; D is ambiguous. Per the germline V gene, CDR1 is MDHEN and CDR2 is SYDVKM. This CDR3 contains 14 residues. Trimming removed 4 bases from V and 0 bases from J, with 9 bases in between. CDR3 region: CASSSASPNYGYTF. CDR3 DNA sequence: TGTGCCAGCAGTTCTGCTAGTCCTAACTATGGCTACACCTTC.

Only a few counts were recorded for this clone. This chain links TRBV5-1 with TRBJ1-2; D ambiguous. V shed 1 base and J shed 8 bases, with 12 bases lying between them. From germline, CDR1 is SGHRS and CDR2 YFSETQ. There are 13 residues in the CDR3. Written as DNA, the CDR3 is TGCGCCAGCAGCTTGAGGGAAGGAGGGGGCTACACCTTC. Protein product: CASSLREGGGYTF.

This clone was picked up one time. The chain is built from TRBV6-1 and TRBJ2-1; TRBD1 aligns across 9 bases. Unmatched junction bases numbered 17, after V lost 4 bases and J lost 10 bases. Germline CDR1 and CDR2: MNHNS and SASEGT. This CDR3 region has 17 residues. CDR3 nucleotides: TGTGCCAGCAGTGCTGGGACAGGGCTTTTCGGGGGGACAGAGCAGTTCTTC. Translation gives CASSAGTGLFGGTEQFF.

Comment on this clone: The same CDR3 arises from other DNA sequences in this sample as well. The V gene is TRBV7-2, the J gene TRBJ1-2, with D possibly TRBD1 on 5 matching bases. In germline, CDR1 is SGHTA, CDR2 FQGNSA. This CDR3 contains 13 residues. V lost 0 bases to trimming and J lost 8 bases, with 10 bases between them. The CDR3, as DNA: TGTGCCAGCAGCTTAGCAGGGGTTGGAGGCTACACCTTC. It translates to CASSLAGVGGYTF.

The rearrangement joins TRBV28 to TRBJ1-5; D may be TRBD1 (5 bases). V lost 5 bases and J lost 6, with 14 bases in between. This CDR3 region has 14 residues. CDR1 is MDHEN, CDR2 SYDVKM, per germline. The CDR3: CASSVGGDIQPQHF. The CDR3 region has the DNA TGTGCCAGCAGTGTCGGAGGGGATATTCAGCCCCAGCATTTT.

This clone was counted once. The rearrangement uses TRBV7-2 and TRBJ2-3, with 15 bases fitting TRBD2. The CDR3 runs 16 residues. From germline, CDR1 is SGHTA and CDR2 FQGNSA. Germline trimming cut 5 bases from V and 6 bases from J; bases unmatched to any gene: 6. The CDR3 DNA follows: TGTGCCAGCAGCCTCCTTGGGACTAGCGGGGGGGATACGCAGTATTTT. It yields the protein CASSLLGTSGGDTQYF.

This clone was detected only a few times. The genes are TRBV7-9 and TRBJ1-4; 7 nucleotides agree with TRBD1. The CDR3 consists of 14 residues. From germline, CDR1 is SEHNR and CDR2 FQNEAQ (reference sequence). The V and J ends lost 2 bases and 4 bases, in that order; junction bases with no gene match: 1. CDR3 sequence: CASSLQGVNEKLFF. Written as DNA, the CDR3 is TGTGCCAGCAGCTTACAGGGGGTTAATGAAAAACTGTTTTTT.

Here the CDR3 reads CASSSPGGALYNEQFF. DNA of the CDR3: TGTGCCAGCAGCTCCCCCGGGGGGGCCCTTTACAATGAGCAGTTCTTC. The chain recombines TRBV7-8 with TRBJ2-1; 8 bases align to TRBD2. The CDR3 loop spans 16 amino acids. CDR1 is SGHVS and CDR2 is FQNEAQ in the germline V gene. The junction had 9 bases not matched to a gene; V was cut back by 4 bases and J by 4 bases.

This clone came up once. V is TRBV18 and J is TRBJ2-6, with D uncertain. In germline, CDR1 is KGHSH, CDR2 LQKENI. The CDR3 length is 14 residues. V was trimmed by 3 bases and J by 2 bases, leaving 5 bases between them. CDR3 coding DNA: TGTGCCAGCTCACCGCCAGCTGGGGCCAACGTCCTGACTTTC. It translates to CASSPPAGANVLTF.

The chain links TRBV3-1 (or the pseudogene TRBV3-2) to TRBJ1-4; D is uncertain. Trimming removed 0 bases from V and 14 bases from J, with 13 bases in between. CDR1 and CDR2 (germline): LGHDT, YNNKEL (reference sequence). This CDR3 region has 13 residues. CDR3 nucleotide sequence: TGTGCCAGCAGCCAAGATACGAGGTTCGGGCTGTTTTTT. Translated: CASSQDTRFGLFF.

This clone was counted only a few times. The rearrangement links TRBV2 to TRBJ2-1; D is possibly TRBD1 (6 bases). The CDR3 runs 13 residues. From germline, CDR1 is SNHLY and CDR2 FYNNEI. The ends were cut back, 6 bases at V and 5 bases at J, with 11 bases in the middle. This chain's CDR3 is CASRGGQHNEQFF. In nucleotides, the CDR3 is TGTGCCAGCAGAGGGGGACAACACAATGAGCAGTTCTTC.

The chain links TRBV5-6 to TRBJ2-1, with D maybe TRBD2 (6 bases). The CDR3 consists of 19 residues. Germline CDR1 reads SGHDT; CDR2 reads YYEEEE. The V gene lost 0 bases and the J gene lost 0 bases, with 19 bases spanning the gap. CDR3 region: CASSLGFAGTGSSYNEQFF. The CDR3 nucleotides are TGTGCCAGCAGCTTGGGGTTTGCGGGGACGGGGAGCTCCTACAATGAGCAGTTCTTC. Filled out from reference TRBV5-6 and TRBJ2-1, the complete variable domain reads DAGVTQSPTHLIKTRGQQVTLRCSPKSGHDTVSWYQQALGQGPQFIFQYYEEEERQRGNFPDRFSGHQFPNYSSELNVNALLLGDSALYLCASSLGFAGTGSSYNEQFFGPGTRLTVL.

This chain joins TRBV28 and TRBJ1-2; 10 bases line up with TRBD1. Per germline, CDR1 MDHEN and CDR2 SYDVKM. The CDR3 extends over 14 amino acids. V dropped 4 bases and J dropped 8; count of bases not matched to a gene: 7. The CDR3 nucleotides are TGTGCCAGCAGTTGGGGACAGGGGTCCTTAGGCTACACCTTC. As protein: CASSWGQGSLGYTF.